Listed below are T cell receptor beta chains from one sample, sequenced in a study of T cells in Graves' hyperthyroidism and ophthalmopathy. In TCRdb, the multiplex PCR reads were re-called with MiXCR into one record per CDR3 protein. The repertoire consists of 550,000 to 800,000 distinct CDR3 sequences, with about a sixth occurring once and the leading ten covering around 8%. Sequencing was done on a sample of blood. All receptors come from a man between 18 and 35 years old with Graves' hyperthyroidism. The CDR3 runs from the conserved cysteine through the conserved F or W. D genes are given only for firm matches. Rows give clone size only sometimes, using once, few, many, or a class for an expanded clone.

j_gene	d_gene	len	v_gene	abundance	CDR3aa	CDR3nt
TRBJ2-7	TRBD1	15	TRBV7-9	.	CASSLGQGARREQYF	TGTGCCAGCAGCCTCGGACAGGGGGCGCGACGCGAGCAGTACTTC
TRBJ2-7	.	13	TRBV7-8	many	CASSFPRTYEQYF	TGTGCCAGCAGCTTCCCCAGAACCTACGAGCAGTACTTC
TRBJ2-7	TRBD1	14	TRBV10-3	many	CAISGDRGLSEQYF	TGTGCCATCAGTGGAGACAGGGGGCTGTCCGAGCAGTACTTC
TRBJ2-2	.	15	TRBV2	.	CASDQGQGSAGELFF	TGTGCCAGCGATCAGGGGCAGGGGTCGGCCGGGGAGCTGTTTTTT
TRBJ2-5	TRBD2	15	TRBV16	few	CASSQEVGAGETQYF	TGTGCCAGCAGCCAAGAAGTGGGAGCGGGGGAGACCCAGTACTTC
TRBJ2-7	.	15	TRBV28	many	CASSRGLALRGEQYF	TGTGCCAGCAGCCGAGGGCTAGCGTTAAGGGGAGAGCAGTACTTC
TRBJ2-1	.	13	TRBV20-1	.	CSARDPGVNEQFF	TGCAGTGCTAGAGACCCCGGGGTCAATGAGCAGTTCTTC
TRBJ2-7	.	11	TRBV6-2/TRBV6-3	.	CASAAAYEQYF	TGTGCCAGTGCGGCTGCCTACGAGCAGTACTTC
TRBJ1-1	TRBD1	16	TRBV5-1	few	CASSEGTGGASTEAFF	TGCGCCAGCAGCGAGGGGACAGGGGGCGCGAGCACTGAAGCTTTCTTT
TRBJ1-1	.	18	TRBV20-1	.	CSARGTNRDPLSVTEAFF	TGCAGTGCTAGAGGTACCAACAGGGACCCCCTCTCGGTCACTGAAGCTTTCTTT
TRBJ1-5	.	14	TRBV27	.	CASSIQKGGQPQHF	TGTGCCAGCAGCATTCAGAAGGGGGGGCAGCCCCAGCATTTT
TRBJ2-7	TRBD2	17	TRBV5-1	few	CASSLSASGHTSYEQYF	TGCGCCAGCAGCTTGTCGGCTAGCGGGCACACCTCCTACGAGCAGTACTTC
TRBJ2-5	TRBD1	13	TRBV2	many	CASSDTGGETQYF	TGTGCCAGCAGTGACACAGGGGGGGAGACCCAGTACTTC
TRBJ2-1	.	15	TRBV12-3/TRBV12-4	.	CASSHRVGSYNEQFF	TGTGCCAGCAGCCACAGGGTCGGCTCCTACAATGAGCAGTTCTTC
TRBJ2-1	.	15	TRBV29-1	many	CSMRSLIRGYNEQFF	TGCAGCATGAGATCATTAATCAGAGGGTACAATGAGCAGTTCTTC
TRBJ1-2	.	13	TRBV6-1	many	CASTRDPYYGYTF	TGTGCCAGCACCCGGGACCCGTACTATGGCTACACCTTC
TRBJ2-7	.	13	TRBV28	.	CASTPGGEYEQYF	TGTGCCAGCACGCCAGGGGGGGAATACGAGCAGTACTTC